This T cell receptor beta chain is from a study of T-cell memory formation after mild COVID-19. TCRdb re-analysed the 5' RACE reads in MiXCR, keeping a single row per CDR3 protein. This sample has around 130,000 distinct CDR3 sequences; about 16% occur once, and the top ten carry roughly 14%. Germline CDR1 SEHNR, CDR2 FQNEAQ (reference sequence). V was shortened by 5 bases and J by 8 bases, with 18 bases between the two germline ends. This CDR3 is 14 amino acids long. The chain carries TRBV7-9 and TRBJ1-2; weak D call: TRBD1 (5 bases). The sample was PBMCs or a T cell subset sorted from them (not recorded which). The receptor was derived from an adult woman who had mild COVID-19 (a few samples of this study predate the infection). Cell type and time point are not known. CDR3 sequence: CASSPDGASRGYTF. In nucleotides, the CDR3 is TGTGCCAGCAGCCCCGACGGGGCTAGTCGCGGCTACACCTTC. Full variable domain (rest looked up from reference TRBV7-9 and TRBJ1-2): DTGVSQNPRHKITKRGQNVTFRCDPISEHNRLYWYRQTLGQGPEFLTYFQNEAQLEKSRLLSDRFSAERPKGSFSTLEIQRTEQGDSAMYLCASSPDGASRGYTFGSGTRLTVV.